The source of this T cell receptor beta chain is a study of T cells in Graves' hyperthyroidism and ophthalmopathy. Study-wide results and limits: The model forecast ophthalmopathy, anticipating it by a median around 6.5 months before onset. Most thyroid-expanded clonotypes above 0.001 were also found in blood.

Regions amplified from RNA transcripts were the TCR beta CDR3 regions. Researchers ran a first-round RT-PCR on the TCR CDR3 using the HTBI primer set. One entry per CDR3 protein results from TCRdb running MiXCR on the multiplex PCR reads. The sample records 200,000 to 250,000 distinct CDR3 sequences, about a sixth being singletons. Between the trimmed V and J ends, which lost 6 bases and 3 bases, there was a span of 14 bases. This CDR3 has 14 amino acids. Germline V lookup: CDR1 MDHEN, CDR2 SYDVKM. This clonotype was counted at least ten times. Its antigen is not known. The chain is built from TRBV28 and TRBJ1-1, with D perhaps TRBD1 (5 bases). This clonotype originated in a man aged 40-49 years with Graves' hyperthyroidism. Sequenced input: blood. The CDR3 reads CASSEDTAYTEAFF. In DNA, the CDR3 is TGTGCCAGCAGCGAGGACACCGCTTACACTGAAGCTTTCTTT. Full variable domain (rest looked up from reference TRBV28 and TRBJ1-1): DVKVTQSSRYLVKRTGEKVFLECVQDMDHENMFWYRQDPGLGLRLIYFSYDVKMKEKGDIPEGYSVSREKKERFSLILESASTNQTSMYLCASSEDTAYTEAFFGQGTRLTVV.